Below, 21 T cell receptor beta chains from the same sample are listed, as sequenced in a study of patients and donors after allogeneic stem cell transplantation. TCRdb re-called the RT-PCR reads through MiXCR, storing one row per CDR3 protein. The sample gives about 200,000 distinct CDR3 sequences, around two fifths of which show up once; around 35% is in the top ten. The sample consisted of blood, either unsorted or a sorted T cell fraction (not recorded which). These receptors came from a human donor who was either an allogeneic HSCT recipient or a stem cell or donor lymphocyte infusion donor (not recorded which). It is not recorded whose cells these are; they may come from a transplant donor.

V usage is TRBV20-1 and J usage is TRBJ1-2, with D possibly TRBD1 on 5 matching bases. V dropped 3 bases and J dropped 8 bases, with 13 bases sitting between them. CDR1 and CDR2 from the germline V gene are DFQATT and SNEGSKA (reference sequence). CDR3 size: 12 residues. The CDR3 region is CSASEGTGGYTF. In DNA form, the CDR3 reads TGCAGTGCTAGTGAGGGGACGGGCGGCTACACCTTC.

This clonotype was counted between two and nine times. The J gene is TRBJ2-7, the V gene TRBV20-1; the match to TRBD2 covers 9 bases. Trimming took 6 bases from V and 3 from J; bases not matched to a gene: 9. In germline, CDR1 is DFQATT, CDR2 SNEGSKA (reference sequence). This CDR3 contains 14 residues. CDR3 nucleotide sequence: TGCAGTGCGCGACTAGCGGCAGGGGGCTACGAGCAGTACTTC. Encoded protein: CSARLAAGGYEQYF.

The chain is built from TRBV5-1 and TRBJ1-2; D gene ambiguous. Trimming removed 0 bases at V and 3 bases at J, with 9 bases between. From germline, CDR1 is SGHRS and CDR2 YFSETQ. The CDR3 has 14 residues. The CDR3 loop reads CASSLVPNYYGYTF. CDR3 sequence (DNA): TGCGCCAGCAGCTTGGTCCCTAACTACTATGGCTACACCTTC. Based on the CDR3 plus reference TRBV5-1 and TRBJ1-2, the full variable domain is KAGVTQTPRYLIKTRGQQVTLSCSPISGHRSVSWYQQTPGQGLQFLFEYFSETQRNKGNFPGRFSGRQFSNSRSEMNVSTLELGDSALYLCASSLVPNYYGYTFGSGTRLTVV.

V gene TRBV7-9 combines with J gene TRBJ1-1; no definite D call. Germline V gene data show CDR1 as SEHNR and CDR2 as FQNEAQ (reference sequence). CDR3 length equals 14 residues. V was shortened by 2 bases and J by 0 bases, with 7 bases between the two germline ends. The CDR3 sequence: CASSLISMNTEAFF. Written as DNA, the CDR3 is TGTGCCAGCAGCTTAATAAGTATGAACACTGAAGCTTTCTTT. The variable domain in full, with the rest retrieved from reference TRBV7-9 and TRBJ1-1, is DTGVSQNPRHKITKRGQNVTFRCDPISEHNRLYWYRQTLGQGPEFLTYFQNEAQLEKSRLLSDRFSAERPKGSFSTLEIQRTEQGDSAMYLCASSLISMNTEAFFGQGTRLTVV.

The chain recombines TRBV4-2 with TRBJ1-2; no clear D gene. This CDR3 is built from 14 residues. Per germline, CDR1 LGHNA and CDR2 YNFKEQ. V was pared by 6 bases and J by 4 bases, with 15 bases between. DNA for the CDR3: TGTGCCAGCAGTCACCACCTAGGGTCCTATGGCTACACCTTC. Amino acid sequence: CASSHHLGSYGYTF.

The CDR3 DNA reads TGTGCCAGCAGCGTAGTAGGATTAGCCGGGGAGACCCAGTACTTC. This gives the protein CASSVVGLAGETQYF. The rearrangement joins TRBV9 to TRBJ2-5; D not certain. Trimming removed 0 bases at V and 5 bases at J, with 14 bases between. Germline CDR1 is SGDLS and CDR2 is YYNGEE. The CDR3 length is 15 residues.

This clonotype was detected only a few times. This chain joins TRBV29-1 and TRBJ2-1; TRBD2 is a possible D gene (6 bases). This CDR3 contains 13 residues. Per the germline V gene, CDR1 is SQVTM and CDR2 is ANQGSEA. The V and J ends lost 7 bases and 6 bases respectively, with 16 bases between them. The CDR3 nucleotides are TGCAGCGGAGCGGGCGTGCCTTTCAATGAGCAGTTCTTC. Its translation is CSGAGVPFNEQFF.

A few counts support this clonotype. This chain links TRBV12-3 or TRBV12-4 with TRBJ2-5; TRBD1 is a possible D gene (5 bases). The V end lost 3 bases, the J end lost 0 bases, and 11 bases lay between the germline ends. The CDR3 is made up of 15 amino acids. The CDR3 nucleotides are TGTGCCAGCAGTTTGTACAACAGGTACCAAGAGACCCAGTACTTC. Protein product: CASSLYNRYQETQYF.

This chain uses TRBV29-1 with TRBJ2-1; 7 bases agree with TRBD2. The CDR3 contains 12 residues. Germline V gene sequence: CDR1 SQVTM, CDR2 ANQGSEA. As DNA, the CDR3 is TGCTGGGGGGGAACGGGCTACAATGAGCAGTTCTTC. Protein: CWGGTGYNEQFF.

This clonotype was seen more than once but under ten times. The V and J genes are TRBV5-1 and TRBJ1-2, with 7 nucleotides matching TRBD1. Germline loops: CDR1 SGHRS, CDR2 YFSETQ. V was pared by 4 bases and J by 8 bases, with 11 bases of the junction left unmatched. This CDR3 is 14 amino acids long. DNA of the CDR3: TGCGCCAGCAGCCCCGGGACAGCAGATCCGGGCTACACCTTC. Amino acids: CASSPGTADPGYTF.

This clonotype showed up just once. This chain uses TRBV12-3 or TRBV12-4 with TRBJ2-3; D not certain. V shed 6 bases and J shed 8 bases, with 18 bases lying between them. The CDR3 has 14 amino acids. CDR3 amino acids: CASSVSPLLGTQYF. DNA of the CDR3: TGTGCCAGCAGCGTTAGTCCCCTTTTGGGTACGCAGTATTTT.

CDR3 region: CASRPIEGQGARRQYGYTF. CDR3 bases: TGTGCCAGCAGACCAATTGAGGGACAGGGGGCTAGAAGGCAATATGGCTACACCTTC. This rearrangement joins TRBV7-9 to TRBJ1-2, with 12 bases aligning to TRBD1. Germline assignment: CDR1 SEHNR and CDR2 FQNEAQ (reference sequence). The V and J ends lost 6 bases and 5 bases, in that order; junction bases with no gene match: 19. The CDR3 runs 19 residues.

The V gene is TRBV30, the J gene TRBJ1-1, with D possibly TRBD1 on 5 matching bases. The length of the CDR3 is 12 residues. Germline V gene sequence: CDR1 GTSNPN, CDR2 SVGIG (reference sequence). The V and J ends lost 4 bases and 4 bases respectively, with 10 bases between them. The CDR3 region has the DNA TGTGCCTGGAACCCCGGGGGCACTGAAGCTTTCTTT. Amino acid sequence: CAWNPGGTEAFF.

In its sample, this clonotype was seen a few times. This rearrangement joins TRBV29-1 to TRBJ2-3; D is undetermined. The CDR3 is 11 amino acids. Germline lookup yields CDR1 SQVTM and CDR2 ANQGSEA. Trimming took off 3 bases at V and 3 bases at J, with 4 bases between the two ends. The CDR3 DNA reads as TGCAGCGTTGAGGGTACAGATACGCAGTATTTT. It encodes CSVEGTDTQYF.

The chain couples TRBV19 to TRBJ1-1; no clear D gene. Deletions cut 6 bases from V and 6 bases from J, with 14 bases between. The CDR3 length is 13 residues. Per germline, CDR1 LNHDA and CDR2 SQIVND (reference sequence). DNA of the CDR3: TGTGCCAGTAGCACCCTCGGATCAGCTGAAGCTTTCTTT. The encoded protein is CASSTLGSAEAFF. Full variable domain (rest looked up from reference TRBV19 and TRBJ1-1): DGGITQSPKYLFRKEGQNVTLSCEQNLNHDAMYWYRQDPGQGLRLIYYSQIVNDFQKGDIAEGYSVSREKKESFPLTVTSAQKNPTAFYLCASSTLGSAEAFFGQGTRLTVV.

DNA for the CDR3: TGTGCCAGCAGTTTAGAGATAGCGACAGGGGCTCAGCCCCAGCATTTT. This gives the protein CASSLEIATGAQPQHF. The V gene is TRBV28, the J gene TRBJ1-5, with 8 bases matching TRBD1. This CDR3 has 16 amino acids. After removal of 2 bases from V and 6 bases from J, the junction contained 9 bases not matched to a gene. CDR1 is MDHEN and CDR2 is SYDVKM in the germline V gene.

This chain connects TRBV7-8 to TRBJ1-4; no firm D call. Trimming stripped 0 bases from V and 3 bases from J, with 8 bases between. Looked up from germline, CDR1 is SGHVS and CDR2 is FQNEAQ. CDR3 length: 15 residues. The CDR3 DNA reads TGTGCCAGCAGCTTAGCGACGCTGGCTAATGAAAAACTGTTTTTT. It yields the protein CASSLATLANEKLFF.

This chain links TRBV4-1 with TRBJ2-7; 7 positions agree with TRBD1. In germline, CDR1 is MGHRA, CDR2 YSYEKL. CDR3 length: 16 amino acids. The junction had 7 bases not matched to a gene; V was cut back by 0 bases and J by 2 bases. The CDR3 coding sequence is TGCGCCAGCAGCCAAGAACCGGGACAGCTAGCCTACGAGCAGTACTTC. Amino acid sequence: CASSQEPGQLAYEQYF.

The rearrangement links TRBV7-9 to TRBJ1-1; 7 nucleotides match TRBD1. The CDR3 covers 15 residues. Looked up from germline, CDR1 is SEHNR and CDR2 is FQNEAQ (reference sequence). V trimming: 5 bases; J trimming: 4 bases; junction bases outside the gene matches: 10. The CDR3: CASSPPGGAGTEAFF. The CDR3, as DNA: TGTGCCAGCAGCCCCCCAGGGGGAGCGGGCACTGAAGCTTTCTTT.

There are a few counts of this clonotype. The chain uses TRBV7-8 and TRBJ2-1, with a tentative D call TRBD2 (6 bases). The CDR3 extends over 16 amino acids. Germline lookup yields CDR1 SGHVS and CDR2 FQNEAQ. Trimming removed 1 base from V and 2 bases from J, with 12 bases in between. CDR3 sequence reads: CASSLVGGWTYNEQFF. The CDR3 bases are TGTGCCAGCAGCTTAGTCGGGGGTTGGACCTACAATGAGCAGTTCTTC.

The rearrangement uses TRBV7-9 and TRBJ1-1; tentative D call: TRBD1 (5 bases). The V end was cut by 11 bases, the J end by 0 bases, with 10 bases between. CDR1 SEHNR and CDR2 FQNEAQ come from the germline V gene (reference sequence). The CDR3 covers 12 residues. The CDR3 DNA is TGTGCCGGCCAGGGTATGAACACTGAAGCTTTCTTT. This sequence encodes CAGQGMNTEAFF.